The clone carrying this T cell receptor beta chain was counted at least ten times. No antigen is known for it. This entry belongs to a study of blood T cells in healthy people across ages. As for the study in general: Template switching caught about one barcoded beta molecule for each two T cells.

CDR3 length: 11 residues. Germline V gives CDR1 SQVTM, CDR2 ANQGSEA. The ends lost 6 bases at V and 8 bases at J; junction bases unmatched: 4. The study, taken as a whole, reports: Not knowing donor CMV status may have confounded expanded clonotype changes.

A second PCR of 7 to 11 cycles used a sample-barcoded 5' primer and a J-beta primer mix. All samples yielded 3 million or more CDR3-containing paired-end reads. From the 5' RACE reads, TCRdb called clonotypes with MiXCR, one entry per CDR3 protein. The repertoire includes some 900,000 distinct CDR3 sequences, around 46% of them detected once, and 13% sits in the top ten. The authors isolated at least 6.5 million PBMCs per sample. The sequence was collected from a man aged 30 to 39 in good health. Sequencing was carried out using blood. V usage is TRBV29-1 and J usage is TRBJ2-1; 7 bases line up with TRBD2. CDR3 loop: CSVGGGDEQFF. The CDR3 DNA reads as TGCAGCGTCGGTGGGGGGGATGAGCAGTTCTTC.